This TCR beta chain was profiled in a study of T cell responses to AZD1222 COVID-19 vaccine. Study-wide points: The sample set comprised mostly white British donors with more females, and clonal diversity was possibly underestimated. Receipt of two AZD1222 doses was followed by a rise in Spike-specific TCR breadth and depth.

A word on this clone: Its antigen remains unidentified.

Produced via immunoSEQ multiplex PCR; TCRdb's table is partial and in-frame only. The profile covers around 89,000 clones, with approximately 91% appearing a single time and 5% to 6.5% taken by the ten largest. Samples with a second dose at about 4 or about 12 weeks were pooled together. This TCR was recovered from an adult who received the AZD1222 COVID-19 vaccine. Sequenced material: peripheral blood, taken 28 days after the second AZD1222 dose.

The CDR3 here is CASSQATGNYGYTF. CDR3 DNA: TGTGCCAGCAGCCAGGCGACAGGAAACTATGGCTACACCTTC. The chain combines TRBV4-2 with TRBJ1-2, with D possibly matching TRBD1 (6 bases). Germline-derived CDR1 and CDR2 are LGHNA and YNFKEQ. Trimming took off 3 bases at V and 2 bases at J, with 10 bases between the two ends. The CDR3 contains 14 residues.